These T cell receptor beta chains were read from a single sample in a study of blood T cell repertoires in COVID-19. Profiling relied on immunoSEQ multiplex PCR, and the TCRdb table lists in-frame clones only, not all of them. The sample carries 110,000 to 150,000 clones, 84% recorded once. Sample: peripheral blood. The receptors shown here come from a human donor in a cohort sampled during active COVID-19. Each CDR3 is given with its conserved first and last residue. Each record gives: D gene, J gene, V gene, clone size, CDR3 protein, CDR3 DNA. The D gene is left open where the match is weak. Not every row has a clone size; where given, it reads once, few, many or a size class.

TRBD2	TRBJ2-2	TRBV27	NA	CASSLLPSGGTGELFF	TGTGCCAGCAGTTTACTCCCTAGCGGGGGCACCGGGGAGCTGTTTTTT
NA	TRBJ1-1	TRBV15	once	CATSRGGPNTEAFF	TGTGCCACCAGCAGAGGGGGGCCGAACACTGAAGCTTTCTTT
TRBD2	TRBJ2-7	TRBV7-8	NA	CASSLVSGGLRAYEQYF	TGTGCCAGCAGCTTAGTTAGCGGGGGCCTCAGGGCCTACGAGCAGTACTTC
NA	TRBJ1-6	TRBV19	NA	CASSRVAANNSPLHF	TGTGCCAGTAGTCGGGTTGCCGCAAATAATTCACCCCTCCACTTT
TRBD1	TRBJ1-2	TRBV24-1	NA	CATSDRQGTGGYTF	TGTGCCACCAGTGACCGACAGGGAACAGGGGGCTACACCTTC
NA	TRBJ1-2	TRBV12-3/TRBV12-4	NA	CASSSYRNYGYTF	TGTGCCAGCAGCTCTTACAGGAACTATGGCTACACCTTC
TRBD2	TRBJ2-1	TRBV15	NA	CATSRVGTSSYNEQFF	TGTGCCACCAGCAGAGTGGGGACTAGCTCCTACAATGAGCAGTTCTTC
NA	TRBJ1-5	TRBV30	NA	CAWSNTFNQPQHF	TGTGCCTGGAGTAACACGTTCAATCAGCCCCAGCATTTT
NA	TRBJ1-6	TRBV7-2	NA	CASSLRGTHSYNSPLHF	TGTGCCAGCAGCCTTAGGGGGACACATTCCTATAATTCACCCCTCCACTTT
NA	TRBJ2-2	TRBV27	NA	CASSSPTGELFF	TGTGCCAGCAGTTCTCCCACCGGGGAGCTGTTTTTT
TRBD2	TRBJ2-3	TRBV18	NA	CASSPLGGGPKDTQYF	TGTGCCAGCTCACCCCTGGGCGGGGGACCCAAGGATACGCAGTATTTT
TRBD1	TRBJ1-5	TRBV7-3	NA	CATGLLDRGSQPQHF	TGTGCCACCGGACTTCTCGACAGGGGAAGTCAGCCCCAGCATTTT
NA	TRBJ2-3	TRBV5-1	NA	CASSLARQQLNTQYF	TGCGCCAGCAGCTTGGCGCGACAGCAGCTGAATACGCAGTATTTT
NA	TRBJ2-1	TRBV4-3	NA	CASSQVGGSYNEQFF	TGCGCCAGCAGCCAAGTGGGGGGCTCCTACAATGAGCAGTTCTTC
TRBD1	TRBJ2-7	TRBV7-6	once	CASSLGFGGAGQGATYEQYF	TGTGCCAGCAGCTTAGGGTTCGGAGGGGCCGGACAGGGGGCGACCTACGAGCAGTACTTC
TRBD2	TRBJ2-1	TRBV13	NA	CASSLSRGGYNEQFF	TGTGCCAGCAGCTTAAGTCGGGGGGGTTACAATGAGCAGTTCTTC
TRBD1	TRBJ2-3	TRBV15	NA	CATSRDPPGQGQDTQYF	TGTGCCACCAGCAGAGACCCTCCGGGACAGGGCCAAGATACGCAGTATTTT
NA	TRBJ2-5	TRBV7-8	NA	CASSLGQAQETQYF	TGTGCCAGCAGCTTAGGACAGGCCCAAGAGACCCAGTACTTC
NA	TRBJ1-4	TRBV27	NA	CASSLTPPSRGTTTNEKLFF	TGTGCCAGCAGTTTAACCCCTCCCTCAAGAGGCACCACAACTAATGAAAAACTGTTTTTT
NA	TRBJ1-5	TRBV30	NA	CAWSPGSVVNQPQHF	TGTGCCTGGAGTCCGGGGAGTGTGGTCAATCAGCCCCAGCATTTT